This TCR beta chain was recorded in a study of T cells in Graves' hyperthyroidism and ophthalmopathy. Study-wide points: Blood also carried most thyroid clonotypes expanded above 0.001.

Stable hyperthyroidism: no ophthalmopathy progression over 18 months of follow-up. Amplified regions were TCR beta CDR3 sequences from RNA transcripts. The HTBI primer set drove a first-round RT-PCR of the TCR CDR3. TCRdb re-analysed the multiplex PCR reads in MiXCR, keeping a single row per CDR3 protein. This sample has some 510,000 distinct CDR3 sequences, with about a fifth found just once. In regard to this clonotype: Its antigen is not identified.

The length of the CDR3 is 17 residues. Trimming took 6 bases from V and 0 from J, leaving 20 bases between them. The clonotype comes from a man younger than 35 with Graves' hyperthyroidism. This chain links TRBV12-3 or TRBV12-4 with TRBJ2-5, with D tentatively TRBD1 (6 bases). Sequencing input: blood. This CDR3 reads CASSQDPTGLYQETQYF. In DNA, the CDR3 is TGTGCCAGCAGCCAAGATCCTACAGGGCTGTACCAAGAGACCCAGTACTTC.